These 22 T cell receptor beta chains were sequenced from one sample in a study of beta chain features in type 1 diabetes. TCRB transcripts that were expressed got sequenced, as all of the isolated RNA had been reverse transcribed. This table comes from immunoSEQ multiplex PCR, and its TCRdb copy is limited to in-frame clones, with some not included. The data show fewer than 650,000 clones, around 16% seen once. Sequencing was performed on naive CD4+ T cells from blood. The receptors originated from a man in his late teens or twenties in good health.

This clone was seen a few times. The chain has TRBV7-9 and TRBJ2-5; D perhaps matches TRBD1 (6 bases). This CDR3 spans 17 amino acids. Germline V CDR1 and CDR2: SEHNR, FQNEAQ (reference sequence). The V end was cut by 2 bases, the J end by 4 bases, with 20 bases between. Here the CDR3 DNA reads TGTGCCAGCAGCTTATGGCCCAGGGGAGCGGTAACAGAGACCCAGTACTTC. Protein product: CASSLWPRGAVTETQYF.

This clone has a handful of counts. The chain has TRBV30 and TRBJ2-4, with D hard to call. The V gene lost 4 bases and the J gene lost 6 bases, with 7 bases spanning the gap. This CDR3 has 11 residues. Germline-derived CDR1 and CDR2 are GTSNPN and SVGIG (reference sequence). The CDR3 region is CAWMIGNIQYF. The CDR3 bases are TGTGCCTGGATGATAGGAAACATTCAGTACTTC.

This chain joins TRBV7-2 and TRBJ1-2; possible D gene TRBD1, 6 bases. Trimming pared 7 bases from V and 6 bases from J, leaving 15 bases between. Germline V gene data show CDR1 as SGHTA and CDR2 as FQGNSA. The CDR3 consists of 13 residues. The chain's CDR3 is CASTNINRDGYTF. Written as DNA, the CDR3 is TGTGCCAGCACCAACATTAACAGGGATGGCTACACCTTC.

The CDR3 nucleotides read TGTGCCAGCAGTAGGCGAGGGCTAGCGGACACCTACAATGAGCAGTTCTTC. Its protein is CASSRRGLADTYNEQFF. The gene calls are TRBV28 and TRBJ2-1, with 7 nucleotides matching TRBD2. The V gene end was trimmed by 5 bases and the J gene end by 2 bases; junction bases not matched to a gene: 12. This CDR3 comprises 17 residues. Germline V gives CDR1 MDHEN, CDR2 SYDVKM.

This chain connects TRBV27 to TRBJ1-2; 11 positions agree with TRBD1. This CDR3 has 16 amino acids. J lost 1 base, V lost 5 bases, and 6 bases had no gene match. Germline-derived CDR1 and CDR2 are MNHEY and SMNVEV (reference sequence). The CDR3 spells CASSPDRGRVNYGYTF. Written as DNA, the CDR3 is TGTGCCAGCAGTCCGGACAGGGGGCGCGTTAACTATGGCTACACCTTC.

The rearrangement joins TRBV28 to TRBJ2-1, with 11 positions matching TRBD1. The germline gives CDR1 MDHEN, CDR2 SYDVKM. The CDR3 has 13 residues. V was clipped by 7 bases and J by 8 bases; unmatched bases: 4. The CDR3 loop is CASKDRGRHEQFF. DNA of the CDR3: TGTGCCAGCAAGGACAGGGGGCGCCATGAGCAGTTCTTC.

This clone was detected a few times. The CDR3 sequence is CASSPRTGTDTQYF. The DNA for the CDR3 is TGTGCCAGCAGTCCTCGGACAGGCACAGATACGCAGTATTTT. This rearrangement joins TRBV27 to TRBJ2-3; D perhaps matches TRBD1 (6 bases). V was pared by 5 bases and J by 1 base, with 10 bases between. CDR1 is MNHEY and CDR2 is SMNVEV in the germline V gene (reference sequence). The CDR3 has 14 amino acids.

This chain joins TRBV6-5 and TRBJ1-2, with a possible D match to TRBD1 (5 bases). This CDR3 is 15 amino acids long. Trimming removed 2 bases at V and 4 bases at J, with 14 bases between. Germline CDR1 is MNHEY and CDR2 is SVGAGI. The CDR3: CASSYDDSLIYGYTF. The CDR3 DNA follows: TGTGCCAGCAGTTACGATGACAGCCTGATCTATGGCTACACCTTC.

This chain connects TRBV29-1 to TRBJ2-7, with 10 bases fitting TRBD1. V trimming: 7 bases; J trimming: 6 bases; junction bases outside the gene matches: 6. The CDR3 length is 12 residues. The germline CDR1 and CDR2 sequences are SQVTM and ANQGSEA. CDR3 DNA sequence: TGCAGCGCCCGACAGGGGGCGGTCGAGCAGTACTTC. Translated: CSARQGAVEQYF.

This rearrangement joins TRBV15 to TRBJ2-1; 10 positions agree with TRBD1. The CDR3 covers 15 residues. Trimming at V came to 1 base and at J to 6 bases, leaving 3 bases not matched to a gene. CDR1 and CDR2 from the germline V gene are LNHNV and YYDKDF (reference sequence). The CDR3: CATSRAGQGVNEQFF. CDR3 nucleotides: TGTGCCACCAGCAGAGCAGGACAGGGGGTCAATGAGCAGTTCTTC.

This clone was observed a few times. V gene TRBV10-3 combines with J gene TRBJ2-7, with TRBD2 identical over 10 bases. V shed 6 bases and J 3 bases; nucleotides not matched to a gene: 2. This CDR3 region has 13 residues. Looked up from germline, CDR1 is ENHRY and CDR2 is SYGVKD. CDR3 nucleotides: TGTGCCATCAGCGGGACTAGCGTCTACGAGCAGTACTTC. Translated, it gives CAISGTSVYEQYF.

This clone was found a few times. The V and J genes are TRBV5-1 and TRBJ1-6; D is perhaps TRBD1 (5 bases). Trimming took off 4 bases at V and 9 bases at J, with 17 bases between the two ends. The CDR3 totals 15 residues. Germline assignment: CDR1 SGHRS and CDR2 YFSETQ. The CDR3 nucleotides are TGCGCCAGCAGCACCTCCCAAGGGGTCGGTTCACCCCTCCACTTT. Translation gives CASSTSQGVGSPLHF.

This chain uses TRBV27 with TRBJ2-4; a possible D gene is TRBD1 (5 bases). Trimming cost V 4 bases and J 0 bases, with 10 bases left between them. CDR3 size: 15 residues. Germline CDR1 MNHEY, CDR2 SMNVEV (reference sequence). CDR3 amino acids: CASSSPGLAKNIQYF. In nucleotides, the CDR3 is TGTGCCAGCAGTTCGCCAGGGCTAGCCAAAAACATTCAGTACTTC.

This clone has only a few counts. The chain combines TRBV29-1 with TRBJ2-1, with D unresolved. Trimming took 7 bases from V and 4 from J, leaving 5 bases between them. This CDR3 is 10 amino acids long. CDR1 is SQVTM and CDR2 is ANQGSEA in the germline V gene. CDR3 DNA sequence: TGCAGCGCTATTTACAATGAGCAGTTCTTC. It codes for CSAIYNEQFF.

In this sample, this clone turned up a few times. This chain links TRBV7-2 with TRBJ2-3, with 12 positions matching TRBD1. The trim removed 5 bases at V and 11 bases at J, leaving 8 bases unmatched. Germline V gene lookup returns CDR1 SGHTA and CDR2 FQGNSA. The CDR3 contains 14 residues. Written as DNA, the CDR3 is TGTGCCAGCAGCCCCCGGGACAGGGGGCAAGGGCAGTATTTT. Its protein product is CASSPRDRGQGQYF.

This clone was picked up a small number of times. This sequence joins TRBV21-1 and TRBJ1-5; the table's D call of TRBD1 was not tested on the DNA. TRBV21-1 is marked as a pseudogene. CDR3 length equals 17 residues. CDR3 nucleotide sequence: TGTGCCAGCAGCAAATCCCCCAACAGGGGTTTGTGTCAGCCCCAGCATTTT. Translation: CASSKSPNRGLCQPQHF.

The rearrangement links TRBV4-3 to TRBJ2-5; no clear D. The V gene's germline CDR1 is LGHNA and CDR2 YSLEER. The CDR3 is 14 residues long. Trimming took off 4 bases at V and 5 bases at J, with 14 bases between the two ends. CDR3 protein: CASSREVARETQYF. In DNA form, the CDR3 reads TGCGCCAGCAGCCGAGAGGTGGCTAGGGAGACCCAGTACTTC.

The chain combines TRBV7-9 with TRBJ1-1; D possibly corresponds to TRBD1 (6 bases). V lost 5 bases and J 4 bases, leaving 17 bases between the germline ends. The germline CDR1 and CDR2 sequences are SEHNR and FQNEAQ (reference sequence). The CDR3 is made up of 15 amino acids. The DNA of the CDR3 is TGTGCCAGCAGCGTAGGCCGGGACACAGGCACTGAAGCTTTCTTT. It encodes CASSVGRDTGTEAFF.

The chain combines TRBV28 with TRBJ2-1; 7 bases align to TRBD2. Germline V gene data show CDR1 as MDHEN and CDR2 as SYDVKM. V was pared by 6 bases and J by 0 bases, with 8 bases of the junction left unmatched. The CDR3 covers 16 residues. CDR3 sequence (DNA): TGTGCCAGCAGCCCCTCTGGCGGGGGCTCCTACAATGAGCAGTTCTTC. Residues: CASSPSGGGSYNEQFF.

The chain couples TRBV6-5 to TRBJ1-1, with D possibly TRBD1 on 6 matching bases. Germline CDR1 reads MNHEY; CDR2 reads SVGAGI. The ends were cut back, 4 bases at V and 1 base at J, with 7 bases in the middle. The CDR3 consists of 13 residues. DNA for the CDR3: TGTGCCAGCAGTTCGGACAGGAACACTGAAGCTTTCTTT. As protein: CASSSDRNTEAFF.

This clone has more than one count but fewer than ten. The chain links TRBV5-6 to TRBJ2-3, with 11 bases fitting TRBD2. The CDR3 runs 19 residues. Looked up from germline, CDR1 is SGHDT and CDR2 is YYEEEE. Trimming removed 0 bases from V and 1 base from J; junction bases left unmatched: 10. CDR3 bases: TGTGCCAGCAGCTTGGAACTAGCGGGAGTGGTGATGGGCACAGATACGCAGTATTTT. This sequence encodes CASSLELAGVVMGTDTQYF.

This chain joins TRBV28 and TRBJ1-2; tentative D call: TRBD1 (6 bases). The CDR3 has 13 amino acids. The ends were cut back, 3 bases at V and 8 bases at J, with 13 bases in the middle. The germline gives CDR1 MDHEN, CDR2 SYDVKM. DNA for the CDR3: TGTGCCAGCAGTTTGTTGGGGGCATCGGGCTACACCTTC. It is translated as CASSLLGASGYTF.